These 23 T cell receptor beta chains originate from one sample sequenced in a study of CD8+CD57+ T cells in acquired aplastic anemia. TCR beta VDJ and CDR3 profiles were obtained from a genomic DNA template. TCRdb itself ran the reads through MiXCR, one entry per CDR3 protein. The table has approximately 80,000 distinct CDR3 sequences, roughly two thirds seen once. Whoever was chosen for sequencing had shown CD8+CD57+ cell expansion by flow cytometry. The sample was sorted CD4+, CD8+, or CD8+CD57+ T cells (not recorded which) from PBMCs. The source is a human donor with aplastic anemia.

V and J are TRBV24-1 and TRBJ2-7, with D unresolved. Germline CDR1 KGHDR, CDR2 SFDVKD. This CDR3 comprises 14 residues. V lost 4 bases, J lost 3 bases, and 12 bases lay in between. CDR3 protein: CATSDHDKYYEQYF. The CDR3 region has the DNA TGTGCCACCAGTGACCACGACAAGTACTACGAGCAGTACTTC.

This chain joins TRBV19 and TRBJ2-1, with D possibly being TRBD1 (6 bases). V was clipped by 10 bases and J by 1 base, with 14 bases between them. The CDR3 runs to 14 residues. Germline lookup yields CDR1 LNHDA and CDR2 SQIVND (reference sequence). DNA for the CDR3: TGTGCCACTTCGACAGGCCGGTCCTACAATGAGCAGTTCTTC. It specifies CATSTGRSYNEQFF. The whole variable domain, filled in from reference TRBV19 and TRBJ2-1, reads DGGITQSPKYLFRKEGQNVTLSCEQNLNHDAMYWYRQDPGQGLRLIYYSQIVNDFQKGDIAEGYSVSREKKESFPLTVTSAQKNPTAFYLCATSTGRSYNEQFFGPGTRLTVL.

The CDR3: CASSPGTSAYNEQFF. The CDR3, as DNA: TGTGCCAGCAGCCCCGGGACTAGCGCCTACAATGAGCAGTTCTTC. The gene calls are TRBV5-6 and TRBJ2-1, with 10 bases matching TRBD2. Trimming removed 4 bases from V and 2 bases from J; junction bases left unmatched: 3. Germline CDR1 and CDR2: SGHDT and YYEEEE. The CDR3 extends over 15 amino acids.

This clonotype was recorded a few times. The chain carries TRBV20-1 and TRBJ2-1; the match to TRBD1 covers 7 bases. Per the germline V gene, CDR1 is DFQATT and CDR2 is SNEGSKA (reference sequence). Trimming removed 3 bases from V and 5 bases from J; junction bases left unmatched: 4. This CDR3 comprises 13 residues. The CDR3 region has the DNA TGCAGTGCTAGTCCGACAGGGAACAATGAGCAGTTCTTC. It specifies CSASPTGNNEQFF.

This chain joins TRBV20-1 and TRBJ2-7; D is possibly TRBD2 (6 bases). The germline gives CDR1 DFQATT, CDR2 SNEGSKA (reference sequence). This CDR3 has 15 amino acids. With 0 bases removed from V and 1 base from J, the gap between germline ends came to 13 bases. The CDR3 reads CSARDMTRGSYEQYF. In DNA, the CDR3 is TGCAGTGCTAGAGACATGACACGGGGGTCCTACGAGCAGTACTTC.

The chain recombines TRBV10-3 with TRBJ2-2; D is tentatively TRBD1 or TRBD2 (5 bases each). Germline V gives CDR1 ENHRY, CDR2 SYGVKD. The CDR3 consists of 14 residues. The V end lost 4 bases, the J end lost 1 base, and 7 bases lay between the germline ends. The CDR3 DNA sequence: TGTGCCATCAGTGCGGGACGGAACACCGGGGAGCTGTTTTTT. It specifies CAISAGRNTGELFF.

This sequence joins TRBV7-9 and TRBJ1-2, with 7 bases that match TRBD1. After removal of 3 bases from V and 4 bases from J, the junction contained 2 bases not matched to a gene. Germline CDR1 and CDR2: SEHNR and FQNEAQ (reference sequence). The CDR3 is 13 amino acids. CDR3 nucleotide sequence: TGTGCCAGCAGCTTCGGGGACAGCTATGGCTACACCTTC. This sequence encodes CASSFGDSYGYTF. Based on the CDR3 plus reference TRBV7-9 and TRBJ1-2, the full variable domain is DTGVSQNPRHKITKRGQNVTFRCDPISEHNRLYWYRQTLGQGPEFLTYFQNEAQLEKSRLLSDRFSAERPKGSFSTLEIQRTEQGDSAMYLCASSFGDSYGYTFGSGTRLTVV.

V gene TRBV27 combines with J gene TRBJ2-7; the D gene is possibly TRBD1 (5 bases). This CDR3 comprises 14 residues. Trimming stripped 1 base from V and 2 bases from J, with 9 bases between. Germline lookup yields CDR1 MNHEY and CDR2 SMNVEV (reference sequence). As DNA, the CDR3 is TGTGCCAGCAGTTTATATCCAGGGCCCTACGAGCAGTACTTC. Its protein is CASSLYPGPYEQYF.

With respect to this clonotype: The junction departs from the called germline gene at one end, perhaps through a read error. In DNA, the CDR3 is TGTGCCAGCAGTTACTCGTCTGGGAAGAACACCAGGGAGCTGTTTTTT. Translation: CASSYSSGKNTRELFF. This chain joins TRBV25-1 and TRBJ2-2; D is uncertain. Germline V gives CDR1 MGHDK, CDR2 SYGVNS. The CDR3 contains 16 residues.

The genes are TRBV24-1 and TRBJ2-5; 7 nucleotides line up with TRBD1. Germline V gene data show CDR1 as KGHDR and CDR2 as SFDVKD. This CDR3 has 16 residues. With 1 base clipped from V and 3 bases from J, the junction kept 7 bases outside the gene matches. In DNA form, the CDR3 reads TGTGCCACCAGTGATTTAGGGACGACAGGGAAAGAGACCCAGTACTTC. It encodes CATSDLGTTGKETQYF.

Regarding this clonotype: The junction differs from germline at one of its ends, possibly a read error. The rearrangement joins TRBV7-7 to TRBJ2-7; D may be TRBD2 (5 bases). The CDR3 is 14 residues long. Germline CDR1 is SSHAT and CDR2 is FNYEAQ (reference sequence). The CDR3 spells CASSLGVGLDEQYF. CDR3 DNA sequence: TGTGCTAGCAGCCTCGGGGTAGGGCTGGACGAGCAGTACTTC.

This clonotype was observed a few times. CDR3 region: CASSADATNEKLFF. The CDR3, as DNA: TGTGCCAGCAGCGCGGATGCAACTAATGAAAAACTGTTTTTT. The rearrangement uses TRBV7-9 and TRBJ1-4; D is ambiguous. Germline CDR1 is SEHNR and CDR2 is FQNEAQ (reference sequence). The CDR3 is made up of 14 amino acids. V lost 5 bases and J lost 0, with 7 bases in between.

This clonotype showed up just once. The chain has TRBV7-8 and TRBJ1-5; 9 bases are a match to TRBD1. V gave up 7 bases and J gave up 7 bases; unmatched junction bases: 11. This CDR3 has 15 residues. Germline CDR1 SGHVS, CDR2 FQNEAQ. The CDR3 region has the DNA TGTGCCAGCACCCTTCTCCGGGACAGGGACCAGCCCCAGCATTTT. Translation gives CASTLLRDRDQPQHF.

J is TRBJ1-1 and V is TRBV27; no definite D call. The germline gives CDR1 MNHEY, CDR2 SMNVEV (reference sequence). The V gene lost 0 bases and the J gene lost 6 bases, with 8 bases spanning the gap. CDR3 length: 13 amino acids. Written as DNA, the CDR3 is TGTGCCAGCAGTTTATCAGGGTCCGCTGAAGCTTTCTTT. It translates to CASSLSGSAEAFF.

This chain links TRBV19 with TRBJ1-2; TRBD1 aligns across 9 bases. Germline lookup yields CDR1 LNHDA and CDR2 SQIVND (reference sequence). The CDR3 is 15 residues long. The V and J ends lost 5 bases and 5 bases, in that order; junction bases with no gene match: 9. Here the CDR3 DNA reads TGTGCCAGTAGTGTCCGGGACAGGGCACCGTATGGCTACACCTTC. It yields the protein CASSVRDRAPYGYTF.

Many counts were recorded for this clonotype. The chain recombines TRBV6-5 with TRBJ1-2; 7 bases line up with TRBD1. CDR1 is MNHEY and CDR2 is SVGAGI in the germline V gene. The CDR3 totals 14 residues. V lost 4 bases, J lost 4 bases, and 6 bases stayed unmatched. The CDR3 here is CASSFRTGTYGYTF. The CDR3 DNA is TGTGCCAGCAGTTTCCGGACAGGTACCTATGGCTACACCTTC.

J is TRBJ1-2 and V is TRBV10-3; D perhaps matches TRBD1 (6 bases). Trimming shortened V by 6 bases and J by 4 bases, and 12 bases separated the two germline ends. Looked up from germline, CDR1 is ENHRY and CDR2 is SYGVKD. The CDR3 spans 13 residues. Here the CDR3 reads CAIRRGQTYGYTF. The CDR3 DNA sequence: TGTGCCATCAGACGGGGGCAGACCTATGGCTACACCTTC.

The chain uses TRBV7-2 and TRBJ2-7, with TRBD1 matching over 9 bases. V was pared by 6 bases and J by 2 bases, with 5 bases of the junction left unmatched. This CDR3 region has 14 residues. In germline, CDR1 is SGHTA, CDR2 FQGNSA. CDR3: CASRTGGTAYEQYF. CDR3 coding DNA: TGTGCCAGCAGAACAGGGGGCACAGCCTACGAGCAGTACTTC.

The chain employs TRBV7-6 and TRBJ2-1, with D unresolved. From germline, CDR1 is SGHVS and CDR2 FNYEAQ. The CDR3 covers 13 residues. Trimming left V 1 base short and J 8 bases short, with 9 bases between. CDR3 sequence (DNA): TGTGCCAGCAGCTTAGGAGATGGGGATGAGCAGTTCTTC. Protein product: CASSLGDGDEQFF.

This clonotype was detected only a few times. The V and J genes are TRBV24-1 and TRBJ2-5, with 7 bases that match TRBD1. CDR1 is KGHDR, CDR2 SFDVKD, per germline. J lost 1 base, V lost 3 bases, and 4 bases had no gene match. This CDR3 region has 15 residues. CDR3 DNA: TGTGCCACCAGTGATACGACAGGGTTCCAAGAGACCCAGTACTTC. It encodes CATSDTTGFQETQYF.

The chain combines TRBV15 with TRBJ2-5; D not resolved. The V end lost 4 bases, the J end lost 4 bases, and 13 bases lay between the germline ends. Germline CDR1 and CDR2: LNHNV and YYDKDF (reference sequence). The CDR3 has 14 residues. In DNA, the CDR3 is TGTGCCACCAGCACGGGCCCTAACAGAGAGACCCAGTACTTC. As protein: CATSTGPNRETQYF.

This clonotype has more than one count but fewer than ten. The chain has TRBV11-1 and TRBJ2-2; D not resolved. Germline CDR1 and CDR2: SGHAT and FQDESV (reference sequence). The CDR3 length is 16 residues. V lost 5 bases to trimming and J lost 1 base, with 14 bases between them. CDR3 residues: CASSLIGRVNTGELFF. The CDR3 region has the DNA TGTGCCAGCAGCCTAATCGGTAGGGTGAACACCGGGGAGCTGTTTTTT. The whole variable domain, remainder taken from reference TRBV11-1 and TRBJ2-2, is EAEVAQSPRYKITEKSQAVAFWCDPISGHATLYWYRQILGQGPELLVQFQDESVVDDSQLPKDRFSAERLKGVDSTLKIQPAELGDSAMYLCASSLIGRVNTGELFFGEGSRLTVL.

This clonotype was observed a handful of times. V is TRBV27 and J is TRBJ1-1; 8 bases are a match to TRBD1. Germline CDR1 and CDR2: MNHEY and SMNVEV (reference sequence). The CDR3 has 13 amino acids. Losses at the gene ends were 6 bases for V and 8 bases for J; bases not matched to a gene: 8. CDR3 in amino acids: CASSYRQGREAFF. The DNA for the CDR3 is TGTGCCAGCAGCTACAGACAGGGGCGAGAAGCTTTCTTT.